This T cell receptor beta chain comes out of a study of cytomegalovirus exposure and HLA in healthy donors. Study summary: HLA-typed donors contributed around 82 million unique TCRs, which were held in an early data release.

Study-wide results and caveats: TRBV6-2, TRBV6-3 and some other V segments were unresolvable in 87-base-pair reads.

This CDR3 comprises 17 residues. Germline CDR1 and CDR2: MDHEN and SYDVKM. Germline trimming cut 7 bases from V and 9 bases from J; bases unmatched to any gene: 13. The primer mix had 60 Vbeta and 13 Jbeta primers. The method was immunoSEQ multiplex PCR; TCRdb's version includes in-frame clones alone and lacks a portion of them. This sample contains approximately 30,000 clones. Despite likely unrecorded immune exposures, the donors were nominally healthy at the time of sampling. A remark on this clone: Its cognate antigen is unknown.

The chain couples TRBV28 to TRBJ2-1; 15 bases fit TRBD2. Sequencing was done on a sample of PBMCs. The sequence came from a man in his forties or fifties in good health and CMV-seronegative. CDR3 region: CASTSSGLAGGGGEQFF. For the CDR3, the DNA is TGTGCCAGCACTTCCTCGGGACTAGCGGGAGGAGGGGGTGAGCAGTTCTTC.